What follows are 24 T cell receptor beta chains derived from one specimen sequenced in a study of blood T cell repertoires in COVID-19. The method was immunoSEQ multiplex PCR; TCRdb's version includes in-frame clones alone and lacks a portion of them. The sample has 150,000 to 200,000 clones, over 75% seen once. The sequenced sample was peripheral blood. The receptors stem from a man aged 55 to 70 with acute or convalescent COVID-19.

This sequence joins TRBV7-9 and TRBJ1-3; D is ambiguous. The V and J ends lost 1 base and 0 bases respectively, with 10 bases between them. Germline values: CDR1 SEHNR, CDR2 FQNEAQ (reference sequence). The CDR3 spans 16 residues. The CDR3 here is CASSLGAPTSGNTIYF. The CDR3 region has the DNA TGTGCCAGCAGCTTAGGGGCGCCTACCTCTGGAAACACCATATATTTT. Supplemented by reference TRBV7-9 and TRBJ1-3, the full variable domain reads DTGVSQNPRHKITKRGQNVTFRCDPISEHNRLYWYRQTLGQGPEFLTYFQNEAQLEKSRLLSDRFSAERPKGSFSTLEIQRTEQGDSAMYLCASSLGAPTSGNTIYFGEGSWLTVV.

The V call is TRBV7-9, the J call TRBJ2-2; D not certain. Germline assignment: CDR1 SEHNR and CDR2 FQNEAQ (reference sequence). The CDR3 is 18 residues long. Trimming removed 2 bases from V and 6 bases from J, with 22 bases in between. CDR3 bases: TGTGCCAGCAGCTTACGAAACGACCGAAGGCTAGAGGCCGGGGAGCTGTTTTTT. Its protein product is CASSLRNDRRLEAGELFF.

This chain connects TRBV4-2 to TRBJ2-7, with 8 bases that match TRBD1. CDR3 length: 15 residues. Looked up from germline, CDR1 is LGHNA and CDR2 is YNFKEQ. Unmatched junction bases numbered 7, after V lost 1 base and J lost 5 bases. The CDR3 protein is CASSQAARGRDEQYF. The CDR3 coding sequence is TGTGCCAGCAGCCAAGCCGCCAGGGGGCGCGACGAGCAGTACTTC.

CDR3 sequence reads: CASSRRILDLGSYNEQFF. DNA for the CDR3: TGTGCCAGCAGCAGGAGGATCCTAGATCTCGGCTCCTACAATGAGCAGTTCTTC. The chain is built from TRBV7-2 and TRBJ2-1; a weak D match, TRBD2 (5 bases). The CDR3 totals 18 residues. The V end lost 5 bases, the J end lost 0 bases, and 20 bases lay between the germline ends. The germline V gene has CDR1 SGHTA and CDR2 FQGNSA.

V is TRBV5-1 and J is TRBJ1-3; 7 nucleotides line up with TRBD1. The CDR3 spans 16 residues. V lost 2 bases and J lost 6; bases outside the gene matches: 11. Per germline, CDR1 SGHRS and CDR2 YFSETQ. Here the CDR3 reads CASSFGTAGGLNTIYF. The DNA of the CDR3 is TGCGCCAGCAGCTTTGGCACTGCAGGGGGACTAAACACCATATATTTT. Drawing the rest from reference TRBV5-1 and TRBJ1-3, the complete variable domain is KAGVTQTPRYLIKTRGQQVTLSCSPISGHRSVSWYQQTPGQGLQFLFEYFSETQRNKGNFPGRFSGRQFSNSRSEMNVSTLELGDSALYLCASSFGTAGGLNTIYFGEGSWLTVV.

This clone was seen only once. The DNA for the CDR3 is TGTGCCAGCAGCCAAGGTAGGGGAGCTTTCTTT. Amino acid sequence: CASSQGRGAFF. V usage is TRBV14 and J usage is TRBJ1-1; perhaps TRBD1 as D (5 bases). Germline assignment: CDR1 SGHDN and CDR2 FVKESK. This CDR3 region has 11 residues. Trimming shortened V by 1 base and J by 10 bases, and 7 bases separated the two germline ends. Looking up the rest from reference TRBV14 and TRBJ1-1 gives the full variable domain: EAGVTQFPSHSVIEKGQTVTLRCDPISGHDNLYWYRRVMGKEIKFLLHFVKESKQDESGMPNNRFLAERTGGTYSTLKVQPAELEDSGVYFCASSQGRGAFFGQGTRLTVV.

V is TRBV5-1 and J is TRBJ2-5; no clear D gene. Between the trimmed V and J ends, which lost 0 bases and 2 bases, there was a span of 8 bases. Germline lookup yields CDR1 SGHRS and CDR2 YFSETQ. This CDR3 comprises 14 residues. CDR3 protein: CASSLGAAQETQYF. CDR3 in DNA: TGCGCCAGCAGCTTGGGGGCCGCTCAAGAGACCCAGTACTTC.

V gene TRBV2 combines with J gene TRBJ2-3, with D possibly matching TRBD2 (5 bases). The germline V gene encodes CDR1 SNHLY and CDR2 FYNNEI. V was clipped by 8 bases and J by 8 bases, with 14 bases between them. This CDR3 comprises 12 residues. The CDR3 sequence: CASLVLGGTQYF. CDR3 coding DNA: TGTGCCAGCCTGGTTTTAGGAGGTACGCAGTATTTT.

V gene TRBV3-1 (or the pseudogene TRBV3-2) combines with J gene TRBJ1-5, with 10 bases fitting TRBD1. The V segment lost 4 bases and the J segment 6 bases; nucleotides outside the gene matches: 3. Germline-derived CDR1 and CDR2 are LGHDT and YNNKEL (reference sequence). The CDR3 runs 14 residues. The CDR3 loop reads CASSLGQGGQPQHF. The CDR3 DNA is TGTGCCAGCAGCCTCGGACAGGGGGGTCAGCCCCAGCATTTT.

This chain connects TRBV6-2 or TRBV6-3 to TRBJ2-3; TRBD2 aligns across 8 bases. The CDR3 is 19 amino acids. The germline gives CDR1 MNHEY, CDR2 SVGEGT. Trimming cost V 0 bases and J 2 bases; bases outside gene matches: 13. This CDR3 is CASSYSIDLSGKITDTQYF. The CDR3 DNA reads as TGTGCCAGCAGTTACTCTATAGACCTTAGCGGGAAAATCACAGATACGCAGTATTTT.

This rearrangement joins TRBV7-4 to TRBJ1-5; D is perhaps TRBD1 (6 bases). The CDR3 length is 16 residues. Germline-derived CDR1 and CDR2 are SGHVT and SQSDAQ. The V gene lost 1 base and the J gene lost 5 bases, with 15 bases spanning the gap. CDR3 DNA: TGTGCCAGCAGCTTAGTAGGGTCAGAGGGGGATCAGCCCCAGCATTTT. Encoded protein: CASSLVGSEGDQPQHF.

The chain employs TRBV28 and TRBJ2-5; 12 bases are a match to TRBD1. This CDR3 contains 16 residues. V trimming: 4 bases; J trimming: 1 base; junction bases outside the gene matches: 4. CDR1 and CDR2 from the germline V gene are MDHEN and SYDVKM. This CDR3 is CASSSRGQGAQETQYF. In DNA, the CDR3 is TGTGCCAGCAGTTCCCGGGGACAGGGGGCCCAAGAGACCCAGTACTTC.

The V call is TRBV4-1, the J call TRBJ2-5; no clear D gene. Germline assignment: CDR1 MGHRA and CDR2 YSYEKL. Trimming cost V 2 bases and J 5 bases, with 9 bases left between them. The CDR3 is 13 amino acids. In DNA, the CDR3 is TGCGCCAGCAGCCAACTAGTTCGCGAGACCCAGTACTTC. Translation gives CASSQLVRETQYF.

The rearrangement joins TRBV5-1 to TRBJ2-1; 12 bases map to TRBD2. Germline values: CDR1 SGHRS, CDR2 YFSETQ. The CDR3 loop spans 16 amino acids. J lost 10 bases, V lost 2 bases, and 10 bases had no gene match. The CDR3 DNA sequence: TGCGCCAGCAGCTTCCGCGCCCTAGCGGGAGGGGGCGAGCAGTTCTTC. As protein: CASSFRALAGGGEQFF.

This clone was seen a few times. CDR3 loop: CATSGTGSSGTGELFF. In DNA, the CDR3 is TGTGCCACCAGTGGAACGGGTAGCTCGGGCACCGGGGAGCTGTTTTTT. The rearrangement joins TRBV24-1 to TRBJ2-2; D gene ambiguous. V lost 5 bases, J lost 4 bases, and 16 bases lay in between. The CDR3 loop spans 16 amino acids. Germline V gene lookup returns CDR1 KGHDR and CDR2 SFDVKD.

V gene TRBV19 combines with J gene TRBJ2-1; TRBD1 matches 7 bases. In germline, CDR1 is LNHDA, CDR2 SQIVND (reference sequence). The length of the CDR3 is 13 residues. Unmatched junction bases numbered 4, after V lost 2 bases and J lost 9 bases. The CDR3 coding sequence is TGTGCCAGTAGTATAACAGGGGTTTCTGAGCAGTTCTTC. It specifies CASSITGVSEQFF.

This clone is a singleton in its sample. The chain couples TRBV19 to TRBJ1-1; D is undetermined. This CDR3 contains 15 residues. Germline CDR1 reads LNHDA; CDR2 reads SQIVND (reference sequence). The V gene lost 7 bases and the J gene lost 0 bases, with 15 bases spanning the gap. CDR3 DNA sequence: TGTGCCAGTATCCGCGGCATAAGCATGAACACTGAAGCTTTCTTT. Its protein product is CASIRGISMNTEAFF.

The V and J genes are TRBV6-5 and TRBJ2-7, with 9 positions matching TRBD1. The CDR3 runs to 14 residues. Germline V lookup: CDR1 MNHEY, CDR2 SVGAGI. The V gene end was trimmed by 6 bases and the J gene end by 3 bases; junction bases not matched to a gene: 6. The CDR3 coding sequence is TGTGCCAGCAGATCTACGGGACAGGGCTACGAGCAGTACTTC. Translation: CASRSTGQGYEQYF.

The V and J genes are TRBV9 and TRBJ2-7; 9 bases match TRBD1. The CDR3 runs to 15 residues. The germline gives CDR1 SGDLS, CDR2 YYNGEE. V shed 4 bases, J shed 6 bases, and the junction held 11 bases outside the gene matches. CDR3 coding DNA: TGTGCCAGCAGCTTAAGCCAGGACAGGGGAGGCGAGCAGTACTTC. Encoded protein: CASSLSQDRGGEQYF.

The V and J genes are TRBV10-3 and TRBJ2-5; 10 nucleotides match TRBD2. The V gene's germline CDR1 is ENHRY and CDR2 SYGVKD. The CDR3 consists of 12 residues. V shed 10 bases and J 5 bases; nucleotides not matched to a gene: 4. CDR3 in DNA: TGTGCCAACTCAGCGGGAGGGGAGACCCAGTACTTC. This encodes CANSAGGETQYF.

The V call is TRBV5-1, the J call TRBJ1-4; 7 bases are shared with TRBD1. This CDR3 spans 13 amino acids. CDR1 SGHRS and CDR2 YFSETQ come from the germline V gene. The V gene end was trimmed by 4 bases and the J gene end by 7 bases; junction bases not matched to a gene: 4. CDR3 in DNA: TGCGCCAGCAGCCCACACAGGGGTGAAAAACTGTTTTTT. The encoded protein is CASSPHRGEKLFF.

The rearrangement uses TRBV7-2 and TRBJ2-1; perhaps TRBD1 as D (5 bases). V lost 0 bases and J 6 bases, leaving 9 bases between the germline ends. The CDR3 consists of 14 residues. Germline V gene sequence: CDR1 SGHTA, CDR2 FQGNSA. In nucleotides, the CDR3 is TGTGCCAGCAGCTTAGCCAGGGTAATCAATGAGCAGTTCTTC. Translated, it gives CASSLARVINEQFF.

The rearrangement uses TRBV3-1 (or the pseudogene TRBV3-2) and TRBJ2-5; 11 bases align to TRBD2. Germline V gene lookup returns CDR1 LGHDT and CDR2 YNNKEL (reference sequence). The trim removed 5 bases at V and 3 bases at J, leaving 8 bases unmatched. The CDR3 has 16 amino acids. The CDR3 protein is CASSKTSGKGEETQYF. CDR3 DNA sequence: TGTGCCAGCAGCAAGACTAGCGGGAAGGGCGAAGAGACCCAGTACTTC.

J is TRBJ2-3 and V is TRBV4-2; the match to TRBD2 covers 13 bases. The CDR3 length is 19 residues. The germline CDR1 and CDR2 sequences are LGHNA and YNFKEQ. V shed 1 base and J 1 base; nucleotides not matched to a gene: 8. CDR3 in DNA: TGTGCCAGCAGCCAAGGGACTAGCGGGAGTGGGTCGGGCACAGATACGCAGTATTTT. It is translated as CASSQGTSGSGSGTDTQYF.